These 3 T cell receptor beta chains share one sample of origin, sequenced in a study of vaccination and CD4 T cells after COVID-19. As for treatment: approximately 9-day PBMC culture with coronavirus spike peptide pools or control peptides (ViraFEST assay). For these receptors, no antigen is known. The Oncomine TCR Beta short-read assay sequenced DNA from cultured CD4+ T cells. TCRdb redid the calling of the PCR reads with MiXCR, one entry per CDR3 protein. Among roughly 12,000 distinct CDR3 sequences, more than 40% were seen once, and the ten largest hold about 16%. Sequenced sample: CD4+ T cells from blood, cultured in vitro. These receptors all stem from a human donor who had recovered from COVID-19.

The chain is built from TRBV6-1 and TRBJ2-2; D not certain. Deletions cut 6 bases from V and 4 bases from J, with 9 bases between. The CDR3 has 13 residues. The germline gives CDR1 MNHNS, CDR2 SASEGT. CDR3 amino acids: CASRSFGTGELFF. CDR3 DNA sequence: TGTGCCAGCAGGTCATTTGGCACCGGGGAGCTGTTTTTT.

This clonotype showed up just a few times. The chain uses TRBV10-1 and TRBJ2-1; 7 bases are shared with TRBD2. The junction had 14 bases not matched to a gene; V was cut back by 1 base and J by 2 bases. The CDR3 spans 19 residues. Germline V lookup: CDR1 WNHNN, CDR2 SYGVQD (reference sequence). DNA of the CDR3: TGCGCCAGCAGTGAGTGGGAGGGCCAGGGTCTTCCTCCCTACAATGAGCAGTTCTTC. As protein: CASSEWEGQGLPPYNEQFF.

V gene TRBV30 combines with J gene TRBJ2-2; 10 positions agree with TRBD2. With V trimmed by 1 base and J by 2 bases, 10 bases remained unmatched. Germline-derived CDR1 and CDR2 are GTSNPN and SVGIG (reference sequence). The CDR3 is 18 amino acids. The CDR3 spells CAWSGPPSGSYNTGELFF. As DNA, the CDR3 is TGTGCCTGGAGTGGACCTCCTAGCGGGAGTTATAACACCGGGGAGCTGTTTTTT.